This TCR beta chain came from a study of T cells in Graves' hyperthyroidism and ophthalmopathy. This clonotype has at least ten counts. Between the trimmed V and J ends, which lost 6 bases and 6 bases, there was a span of 14 bases. CDR1 and CDR2 (germline): SGHAT, FQNNGV. This CDR3 region has 14 residues. From RNA transcripts, TCR beta CDR3 regions were amplified. The HTBI primer set served for first-round RT-PCR of the TCR CDR3. Each CDR3 protein is one row after TCRdb ran MiXCR on the multiplex PCR reads. The sample carries a few hundred thousand distinct CDR3 sequences, roughly 14% recorded once. This clonotype originated in a young woman with Graves' hyperthyroidism. This chain uses TRBV11-2 with TRBJ2-2, with D possibly being TRBD1 or TRBD2 (6 bases each). Input material: blood. The CDR3 DNA follows: TGTGCCAGCAGTCCGGGGGCCGGGGCCGGGGAGCTGTTTTTT. It specifies CASSPGAGAGELFF.